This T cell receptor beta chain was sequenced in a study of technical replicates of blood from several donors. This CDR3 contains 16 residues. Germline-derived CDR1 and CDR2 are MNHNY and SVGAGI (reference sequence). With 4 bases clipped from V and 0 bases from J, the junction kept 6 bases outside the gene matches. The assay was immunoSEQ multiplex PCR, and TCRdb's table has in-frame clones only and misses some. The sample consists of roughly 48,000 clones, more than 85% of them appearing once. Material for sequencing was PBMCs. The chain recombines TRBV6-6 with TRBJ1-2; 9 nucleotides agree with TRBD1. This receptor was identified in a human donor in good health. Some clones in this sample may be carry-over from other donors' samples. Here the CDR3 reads CASSSGQGLTNYGYTF. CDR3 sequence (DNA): TGTGCCAGCAGTTCTGGACAGGGGTTGACTAACTATGGCTACACCTTC.